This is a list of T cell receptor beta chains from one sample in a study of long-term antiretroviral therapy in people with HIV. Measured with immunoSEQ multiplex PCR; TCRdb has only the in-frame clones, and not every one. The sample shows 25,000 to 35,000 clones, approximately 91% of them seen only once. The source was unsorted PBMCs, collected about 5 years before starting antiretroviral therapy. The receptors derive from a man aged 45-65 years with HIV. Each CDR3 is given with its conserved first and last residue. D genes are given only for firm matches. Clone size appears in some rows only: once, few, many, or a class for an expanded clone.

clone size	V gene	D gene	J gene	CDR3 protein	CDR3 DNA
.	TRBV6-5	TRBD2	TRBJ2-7	CASSLGTSNYEQYF	TGTGCCAGCAGTCTTGGGACTAGCAACTACGAGCAGTACTTC
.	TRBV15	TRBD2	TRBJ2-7	CATSRGGGGAEEQYF	TGTGCCACCAGCAGAGGAGGCGGGGGGGCGGAAGAGCAGTACTTC
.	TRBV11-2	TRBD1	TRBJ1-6	CASSLTGQGNSPLHF	TGTGCCAGCAGCTTAACGGGACAGGGAAATTCACCCCTCCACTTT
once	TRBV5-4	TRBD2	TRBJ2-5	CASSLAVLAVQETQYF	TGTGCCAGCAGCTTGGCCGTTCTAGCGGTACAAGAGACCCAGTACTTC
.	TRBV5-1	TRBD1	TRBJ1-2	CASSLGSQGSGYTF	TGCGCCAGCAGCTTGGGGTCACAGGGGAGCGGCTACACCTTC
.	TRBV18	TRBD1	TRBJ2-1	CASSPPGTAYNEQFF	TGTGCCAGCTCACCCCCCGGGACAGCGTACAATGAGCAGTTCTTC
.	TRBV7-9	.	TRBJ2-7	CASSGIKTYEQYF	TGTGCCAGCAGCGGAATCAAAACTTACGAGCAGTACTTC
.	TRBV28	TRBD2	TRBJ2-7	CASSFMLGVASSGRANFREQYF	TGTGCCAGCAGTTTTATGCTGGGGGTCGCGTCCAGCGGGAGGGCAAATTTCCGCGAGCAGTACTTC
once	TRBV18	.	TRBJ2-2	CASSSQGRELFF	TGTGCCAGCTCATCTCAGGGCCGGGAGCTGTTTTTT
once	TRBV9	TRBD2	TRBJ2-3	CASSVLAGETDTQYF	TGTGCCAGCAGCGTACTAGCGGGGGAAACAGATACGCAGTATTTT
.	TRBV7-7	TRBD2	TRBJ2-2	CASSQSGGPSGGELFF	TGTGCTAGCAGCCAGAGCGGGGGGCCCTCCGGCGGGGAGCTGTTTTTT
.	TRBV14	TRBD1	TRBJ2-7	CASSFGQGANYEQYF	TGTGCCAGCAGCTTCGGACAGGGGGCGAACTACGAGCAGTACTTC
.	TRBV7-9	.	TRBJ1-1	CASSLQGLTEAFF	TGTGCCAGCAGCTTACAGGGGCTCACTGAAGCTTTCTTT
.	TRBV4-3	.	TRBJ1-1	CASSQVSGLNTEAFF	TGCGCCAGCAGCCAAGTAAGTGGGTTGAACACTGAAGCTTTCTTT
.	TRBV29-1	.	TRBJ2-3	CSVNQGVTDTQYF	TGCAGCGTTAATCAGGGAGTCACAGATACGCAGTATTTT
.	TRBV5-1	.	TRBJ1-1	CASSTPGGEYTEAFF	TGCGCCAGCAGCACTCCTGGAGGGGAGTACACTGAAGCTTTCTTT
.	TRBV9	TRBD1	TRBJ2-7	CASSVGGWGTGVEQYF	TGTGCCAGCAGCGTAGGAGGTTGGGGGACAGGGGTAGAGCAGTACTTC
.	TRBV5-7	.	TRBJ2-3	CASSLAAALLSTDTQYF	TGTGCCAGCAGCTTGGCGGCAGCGCTACTGAGCACAGATACGCAGTATTTT
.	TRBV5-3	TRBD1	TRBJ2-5	CARSMTGDARETQYF	TGTGCCAGAAGCATGACAGGGGATGCGCGGGAGACCCAGTACTTC
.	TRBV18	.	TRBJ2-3	CASSISLGGLDTQYF	TGTGCCAGCTCGATAAGTCTGGGGGGGCTGGATACGCAGTATTTT
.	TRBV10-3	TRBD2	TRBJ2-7	CAISESTLAGVREQYF	TGTGCCATCAGTGAGTCGACTCTAGCGGGAGTTCGCGAGCAGTACTTC
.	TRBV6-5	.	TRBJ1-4	CASSYVATNEKLFF	TGTGCCAGCAGTTACGTTGCAACTAATGAAAAACTGTTTTTT
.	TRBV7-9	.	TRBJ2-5	CASEGGMYQETQYF	TGTGCCAGCGAGGGCGGTATGTACCAAGAGACCCAGTACTTC
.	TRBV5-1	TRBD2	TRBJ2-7	CASSPRAGGNAYYEQYF	TGCGCCAGCAGCCCCCGGGCGGGAGGAAACGCTTACTACGAGCAGTACTTC
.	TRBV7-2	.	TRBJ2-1	CASSLQLGSYNEQFF	TGTGCCAGCAGCTTACAGTTAGGGTCCTACAATGAGCAGTTCTTC
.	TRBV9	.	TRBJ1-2	CASSVGFDQGDYGYTF	TGTGCCAGCAGCGTAGGGTTTGATCAGGGCGACTATGGCTACACCTTC
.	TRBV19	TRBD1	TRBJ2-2	CASSTPGQGNTGELFF	TGTGCCAGTAGTACACCGGGACAGGGCAACACCGGGGAGCTGTTTTTT
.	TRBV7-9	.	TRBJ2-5	CASSLPLQPDSNQETQYF	TGTGCCAGCAGCTTACCCCTACAGCCTGACAGTAACCAAGAGACCCAGTACTTC
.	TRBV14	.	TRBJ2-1	CASRRGESGSSPYNEQFF	TGTGCCAGCAGGAGGGGGGAGTCCGGGTCTTCCCCCTACAATGAGCAGTTCTTC
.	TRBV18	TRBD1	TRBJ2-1	CASSRTGANEQFF	TGTGCCAGCTCACGGACAGGGGCGAATGAGCAGTTCTTC
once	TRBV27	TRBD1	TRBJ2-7	CASSLSPTGARYEQYF	TGTGCCAGCAGTTTATCGCCGACAGGGGCACGCTACGAGCAGTACTTC
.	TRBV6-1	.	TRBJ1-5	CASSEQSLNQPQHF	TGTGCCAGCAGTGAACAGTCGTTAAATCAGCCCCAGCATTTT
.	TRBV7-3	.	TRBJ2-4	CASSSQGLLDKNIQYF	TGTGCCAGCAGCTCACAGGGACTCCTCGACAAAAACATTCAGTACTTC
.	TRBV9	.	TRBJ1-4	CASSGGGTRGEKLFF	TGTGCCAGCAGCGGGGGGGGGACGCGGGGAGAAAAACTGTTTTTT
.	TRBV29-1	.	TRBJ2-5	CSVDLGVQETQYF	TGCAGCGTCGACTTGGGAGTTCAAGAGACCCAGTACTTC
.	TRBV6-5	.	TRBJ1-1	CASSSPTRDRHFF	TGTGCCAGCAGTTCCCCAACAAGAGACAGACATTTCTTT
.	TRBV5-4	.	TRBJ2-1	CASSPTGDEQFF	TGTGCCAGCAGCCCCACGGGGGATGAGCAGTTCTTC
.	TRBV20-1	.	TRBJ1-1	CSPRGSTEAFF	TGCAGCCCTAGGGGGAGTACTGAAGCTTTCTTT
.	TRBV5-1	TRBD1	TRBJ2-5	CASSLQTGGETQYF	TGCGCCAGCAGCCTCCAGACAGGGGGGGAGACCCAGTACTTC
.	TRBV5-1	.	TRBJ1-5	CASSLEGHQPQHF	TGCGCCAGCAGCTTGGAAGGTCATCAGCCCCAGCATTTT
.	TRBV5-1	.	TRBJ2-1	CASSLDTLYNEQFF	TGCGCCAGCAGCTTGGACACCTTGTACAATGAGCAGTTCTTC
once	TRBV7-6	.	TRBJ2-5	CASSLALSQTQYF	TGTGCCAGCAGCTTAGCGCTTTCCCAGACCCAGTACTTC
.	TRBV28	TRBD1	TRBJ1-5	CASSFWDRGLNYPQHF	TGTGCCAGCAGTTTTTGGGACAGGGGGCTGAACTACCCCCAGCATTTT
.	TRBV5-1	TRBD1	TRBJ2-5	CASSRQGALSGIQETQYF	TGCGCCAGCAGCCGACAGGGGGCGCTTAGCGGAATCCAAGAGACCCAGTACTTC
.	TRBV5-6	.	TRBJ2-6	CASSTRAFLGPGANVLTF	TGTGCCAGCAGCACTCGGGCCTTCTTAGGGCCTGGGGCCAACGTCCTGACTTTC
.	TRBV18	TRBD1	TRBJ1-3	CATPGQGTNTIYF	TGTGCCACCCCGGGACAGGGGACAAACACCATATATTTT
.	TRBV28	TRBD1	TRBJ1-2	CASSHLNPGQGNYGYTF	TGTGCCAGCAGTCACCTTAATCCGGGACAGGGAAACTATGGCTACACCTTC
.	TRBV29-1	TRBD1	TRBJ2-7	CSAEDRRQGISEQYF	TGCAGCGCTGAAGATCGAAGACAGGGGATTTCCGAGCAGTACTTC
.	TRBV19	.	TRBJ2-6	CASSPYRYSGANVLTF	TGTGCCAGTAGCCCTTACAGGTACTCTGGGGCCAACGTCCTGACTTTC